This TCR beta chain was observed in a study of blood T cells in healthy people across ages. As for the study in general: In model experiments, template switching was able to capture about one barcoded beta molecule for every two T cells that were present. General observations from the study: With donor CMV status unknown, expanded clonotype changes were possibly confounded.

The germline V gene has CDR1 MGHDK and CDR2 SYGVNS. With 6 bases removed from V and 5 bases from J, the gap between germline ends came to 10 bases. The length of the CDR3 is 13 residues. The authors drew about 10 milliliters of peripheral blood from each donor. For this clonotype: Antigen unknown.

PCR was performed a second time for about 7 to 12 cycles using a sample-barcoded 5' primer and a J-beta primer mix. The template-switch adaptor, which had 12 random nucleotides, put a tag on each cDNA molecule. TCRdb processed the 5' RACE reads anew with MiXCR; each CDR3 protein has one entry. The data contain about 970,000 distinct CDR3 sequences, 51% of them singletons. This sequence originates from a woman aged 60-70 years in good health. The sequencing input was blood. The J gene is TRBJ1-4, the V gene TRBV25-1, with unresolved D. CDR3 coding DNA: TGTGCCAGCAGCATGTCCCCCAATGAAAAACTGTTTTTT. Translating it yields CASSMSPNEKLFF.